The entry that follows covers one T cell receptor (beta chain) sequence. Authors' analysis steps: Nucleated cell counts were estimated from reference gene primer amplification. Sequencing used immunoSEQ multiplex PCR; TCRdb keeps in-frame clones, though not all of them. D and trimming were read from the DNA, whereas the V and J calls and clone size are those reported in that table. Seen here are 150,000 or so clones, about nine tenths observed once, and the top ten hold approximately 4.8%. Seattle cases were enrolled at active infection and followed longitudinally. V lost 4 bases and J 0 bases, leaving 6 bases between the germline ends. CDR3 length: 14 residues. CDR1 is MRHNA, CDR2 SNTAGT, per germline. This sample stems from a study of blood T cell repertoires in COVID-19. Overall study context: The cDNA or gDNA used as material had been derived from T cells, B-cell-depleted T cells, or PBMCs.

This receptor was obtained from a man younger than 40 with COVID-19, enrolled during active disease. The chain couples TRBV6-4 to TRBJ2-2; D may be TRBD2 (6 bases). Sequenced: peripheral blood. CDR3 loop: CASSAGANTGELFF. DNA of the CDR3: TGTGCCAGCAGTGCGGGGGCGAACACCGGGGAGCTGTTTTTT.